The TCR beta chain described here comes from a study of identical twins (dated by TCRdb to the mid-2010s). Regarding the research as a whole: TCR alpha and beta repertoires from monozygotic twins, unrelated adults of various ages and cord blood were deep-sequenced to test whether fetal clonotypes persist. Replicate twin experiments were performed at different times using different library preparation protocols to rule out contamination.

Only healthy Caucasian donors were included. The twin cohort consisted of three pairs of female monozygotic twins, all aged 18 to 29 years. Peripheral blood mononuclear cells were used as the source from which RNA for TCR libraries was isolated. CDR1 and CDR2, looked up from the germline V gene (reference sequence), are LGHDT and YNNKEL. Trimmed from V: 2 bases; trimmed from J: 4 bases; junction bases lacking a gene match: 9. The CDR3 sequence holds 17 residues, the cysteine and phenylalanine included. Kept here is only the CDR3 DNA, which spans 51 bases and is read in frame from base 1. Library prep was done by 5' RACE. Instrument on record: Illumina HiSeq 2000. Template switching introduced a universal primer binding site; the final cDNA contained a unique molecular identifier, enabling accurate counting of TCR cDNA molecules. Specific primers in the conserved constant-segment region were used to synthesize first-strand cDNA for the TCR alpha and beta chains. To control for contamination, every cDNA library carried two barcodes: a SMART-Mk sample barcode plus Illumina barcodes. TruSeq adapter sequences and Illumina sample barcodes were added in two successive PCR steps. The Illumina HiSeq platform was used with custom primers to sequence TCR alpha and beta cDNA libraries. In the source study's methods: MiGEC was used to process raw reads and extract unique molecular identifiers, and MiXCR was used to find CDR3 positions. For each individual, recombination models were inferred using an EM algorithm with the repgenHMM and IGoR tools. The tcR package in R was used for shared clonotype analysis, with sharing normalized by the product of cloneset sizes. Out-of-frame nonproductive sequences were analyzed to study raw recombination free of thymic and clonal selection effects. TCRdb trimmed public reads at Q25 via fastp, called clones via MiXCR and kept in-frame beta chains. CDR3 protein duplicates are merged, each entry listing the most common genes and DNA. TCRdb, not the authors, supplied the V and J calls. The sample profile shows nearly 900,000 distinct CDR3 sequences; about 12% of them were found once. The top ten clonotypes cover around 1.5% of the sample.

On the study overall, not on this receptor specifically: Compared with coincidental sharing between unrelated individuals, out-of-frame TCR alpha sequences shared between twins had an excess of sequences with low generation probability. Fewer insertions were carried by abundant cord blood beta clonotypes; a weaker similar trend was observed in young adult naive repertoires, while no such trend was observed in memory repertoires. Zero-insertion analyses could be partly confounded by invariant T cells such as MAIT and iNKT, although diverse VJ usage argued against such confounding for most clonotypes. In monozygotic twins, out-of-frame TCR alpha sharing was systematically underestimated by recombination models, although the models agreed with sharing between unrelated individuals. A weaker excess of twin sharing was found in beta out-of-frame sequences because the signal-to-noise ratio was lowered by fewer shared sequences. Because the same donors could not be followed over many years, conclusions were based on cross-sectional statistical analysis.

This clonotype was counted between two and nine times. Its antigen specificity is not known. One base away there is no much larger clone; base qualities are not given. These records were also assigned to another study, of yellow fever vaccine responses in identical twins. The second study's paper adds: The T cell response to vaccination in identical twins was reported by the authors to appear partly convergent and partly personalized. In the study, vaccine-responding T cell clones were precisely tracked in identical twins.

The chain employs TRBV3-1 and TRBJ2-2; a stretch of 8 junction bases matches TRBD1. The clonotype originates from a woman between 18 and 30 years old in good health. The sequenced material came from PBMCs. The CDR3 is CASSQPTGTGSTGELFF. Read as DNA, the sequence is TGTGCCAGCAGCCAACCCACCGGGACAGGTTCCACCGGGGAGCTGTTTTTT. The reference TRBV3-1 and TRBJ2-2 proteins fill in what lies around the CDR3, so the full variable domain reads DTAVSQTPKYLVTQMGNDKSIKCEQNLGHDTMYWYKQDSKKFLKIMFSYNNKELIINETVPNRFSPKSPDKAHLNLHINSLELGDSAVYFCASSQPTGTGSTGELFFGEGSRLTVL.